These 7 T cell receptor beta chains came from one sample sequenced in a study of cytomegalovirus exposure and HLA in healthy donors. In the PCR, 60 Vbeta and 13 Jbeta primers were used. Repertoires were generated with immunoSEQ multiplex PCR, while TCRdb's copy carries only in-frame clones and drops some. Its clone listing holds some 110,000 clones. Sequencing was done on a sample of PBMCs. These receptors were obtained from a man younger than 45 in good health and CMV-seronegative.

V usage is TRBV21-1 and J usage is TRBJ1-5. TRBV21-1 constitutes a pseudogene. This CDR3 comprises 16 residues. CDR3 DNA sequence: TGTGCCAGCAGCCCAATTGACTATGTTCGCAATCAGCCCCAGCATTTT. Translated, it gives CASSPIDYVRNQPQHF.

V gene TRBV7-2 combines with J gene TRBJ1-5; TRBD1 might be the D (6 bases). V was shortened by 6 bases and J by 1 base, with 19 bases between the two germline ends. The germline gives CDR1 SGHTA, CDR2 FQGNSA. The CDR3 is 17 amino acids. CDR3: CASSFDWGGQSNQPQHF. CDR3 bases: TGTGCCAGCAGTTTCGACTGGGGGGGGCAAAGCAATCAGCCCCAGCATTTT.

The chain recombines TRBV5-6 with TRBJ1-2; maybe TRBD1 (5 bases). Trimming pared 4 bases from V and 4 bases from J, leaving 11 bases between. CDR1 is SGHDT, CDR2 YYEEEE, per germline. CDR3 length: 13 residues. The CDR3 DNA sequence: TGTGCCAGCAGCGTTCAGGGTAGCTATGGCTACACCTTC. As protein: CASSVQGSYGYTF.

The chain employs TRBV9 and TRBJ2-2, with TRBD2 identical over 9 bases. The germline V gene has CDR1 SGDLS and CDR2 YYNGEE. J lost 5 bases, V lost 4 bases, and 9 bases had no gene match. This CDR3 comprises 16 residues. The CDR3 protein is CASSSRTSEKTGELFF. The CDR3 DNA reads as TGTGCCAGCAGCTCCCGGACTAGCGAGAAAACCGGGGAGCTGTTTTTT.

The rearrangement uses TRBV14 and TRBJ1-5; no firm D call. This CDR3 contains 16 residues. The V gene lost 0 bases and the J gene lost 2 bases, with 11 bases spanning the gap. Per germline, CDR1 SGHDN and CDR2 FVKESK. The DNA for the CDR3 is TGTGCCAGCAGCCAAGATCGGGTATGGGGCAATCAGCCCCAGCATTTT. Residues: CASSQDRVWGNQPQHF.

DNA for the CDR3: TGTGCCAGCAGACTCTCCGGGGTTGACGGCTACACCTTC. Translation: CASRLSGVDGYTF. The chain links TRBV19 to TRBJ1-2; the D is unclear. CDR3 length equals 13 residues. Germline V gene data show CDR1 as LNHDA and CDR2 as SQIVND (reference sequence). Trimming removed 9 bases at V and 8 bases at J, with 19 bases between.

The J gene is TRBJ2-5, the V gene TRBV7-9, with D perhaps TRBD2 (6 bases). Germline CDR1 is SEHNR and CDR2 is FQNEAQ (reference sequence). V was cut by 1 base and J by 5 bases, with 11 bases left in between. This CDR3 is built from 14 residues. The CDR3 loop is CASSLGGVQETQYF. In nucleotides, the CDR3 is TGTGCCAGCAGCTTAGGGGGGGTCCAGGAGACCCAGTACTTC.